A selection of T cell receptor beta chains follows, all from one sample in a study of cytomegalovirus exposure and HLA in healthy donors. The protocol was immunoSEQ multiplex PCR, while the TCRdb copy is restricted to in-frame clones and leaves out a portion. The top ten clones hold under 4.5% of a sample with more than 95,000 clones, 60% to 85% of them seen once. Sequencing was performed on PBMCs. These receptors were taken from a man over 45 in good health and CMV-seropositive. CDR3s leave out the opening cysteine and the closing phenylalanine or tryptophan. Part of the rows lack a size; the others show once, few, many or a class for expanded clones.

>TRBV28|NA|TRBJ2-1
ASSLELDSYNEQF
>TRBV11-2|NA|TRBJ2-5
ASSLFPEGGVPLQETQY
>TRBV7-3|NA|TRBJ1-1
ASSLNSLRGSEAF
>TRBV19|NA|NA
ASSIKHRQSYEQY
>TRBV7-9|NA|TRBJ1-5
ASSPYGTESNQPQH
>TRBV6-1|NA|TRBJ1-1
ASSEARGFTEAF
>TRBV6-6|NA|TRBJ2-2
ASIHRAVGTGELF
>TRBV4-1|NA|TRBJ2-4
ASRGLAGGPMY
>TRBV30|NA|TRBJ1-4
AWSGTTANEKLF
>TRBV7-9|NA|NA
ASSRQMTSGRAHEQY
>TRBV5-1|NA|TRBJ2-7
ASSGSGHEQY
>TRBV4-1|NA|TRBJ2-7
ASSQGLVVTYEQY
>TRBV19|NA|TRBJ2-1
ASRTRSASYNEQF
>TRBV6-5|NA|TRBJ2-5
ASSLNPGFQETQY
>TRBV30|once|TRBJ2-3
AWSAGSTDTQY
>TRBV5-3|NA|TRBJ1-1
ARSIDRETNTEAF
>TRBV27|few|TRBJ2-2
ASSPPVPGELF
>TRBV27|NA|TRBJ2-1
ASSLDGNSYNEQF
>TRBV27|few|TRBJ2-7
ASSLQRGAYEQY
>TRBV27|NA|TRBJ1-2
ASSLRGNYGYT
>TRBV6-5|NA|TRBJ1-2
ASTTGSLGYT
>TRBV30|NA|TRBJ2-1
AWSAGFNEQF
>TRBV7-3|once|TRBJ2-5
ASSLVRGGQETQY
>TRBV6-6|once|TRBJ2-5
ASSQDRGAETQY
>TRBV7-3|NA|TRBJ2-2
ASSLKDRGVGGELF
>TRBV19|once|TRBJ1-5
ASSSRDSSNQPQH
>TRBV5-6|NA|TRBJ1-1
ASTGGVTNTEAF
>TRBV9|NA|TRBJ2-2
ASSVGGMNTGELF
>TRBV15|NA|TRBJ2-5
ASGVGEETQY
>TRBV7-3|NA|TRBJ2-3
ASSEQADTQY
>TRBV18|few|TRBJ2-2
ASRGGPNTGELF
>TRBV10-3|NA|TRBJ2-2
AISNRDRGPGELF
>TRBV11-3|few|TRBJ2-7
AGRQRESYEQY
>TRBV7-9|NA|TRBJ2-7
ASSLGTGNVEQY
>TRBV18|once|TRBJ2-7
ASSPPNRTYEQY
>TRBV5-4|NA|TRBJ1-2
ASSLARDRVGYT
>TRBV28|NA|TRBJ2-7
ASSLIAGGTAYEQY
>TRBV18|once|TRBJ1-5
ASSPTGGVFSNQPQH
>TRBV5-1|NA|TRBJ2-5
ASSMSPGTGGGGKTQY
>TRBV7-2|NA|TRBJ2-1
ASRLGGGRFGNEQF
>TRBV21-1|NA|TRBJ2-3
ASSQLRTDTQY
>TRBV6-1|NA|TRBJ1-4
ASSDKGQGKEKLF
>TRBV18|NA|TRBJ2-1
ASSPGQGGYNEQF
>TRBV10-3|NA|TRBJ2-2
AISPGQGESGELF
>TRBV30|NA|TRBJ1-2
AWSVLAGGGHHDGYT
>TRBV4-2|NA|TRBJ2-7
ASSTGAGGLGEQY
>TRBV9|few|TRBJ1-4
ASSVGQPNEKLF
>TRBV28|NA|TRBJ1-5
ASSTGDQPQH
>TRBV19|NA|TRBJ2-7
ASSTGQGTYEQY